This TCR beta chain derives from a study of control samples from healthy donors and cancer patients (dated by TCRdb to about 2020). Receptors were amplified or captured by the immunoSEQ multiplex PCR assay. As stored in TCRdb, this immuneACCESS dataset retains in-frame rearrangements with V and J assigned. A fraction of the clones does not appear; measured against another copy, unresolved V genes explain less than half of the discrepancy, and the remainder lacks a known reason. The sample table contains 100,000 to 150,000 clones; only one count was recorded for 85% to 95% of them. The biggest ten clones account for just under 0.6% of the sample. Worth noting for this clone: This receptor's antigen is unknown. It has no much larger one-base neighbor in the sample; base qualities were not kept.

The germline V gene yields SGDLS for CDR1 and YYNGEE for CDR2. Relative to germline, V is 4 bases shorter and J is 6 bases shorter, with 13 bases between their ends. There are 14 amino acids in the CDR3, from cysteine to phenylalanine inclusive. The sequence is cut down to CDR3 DNA, 42 bases in frame from base 1. Sequencing was done on a sample of PBMCs. The rearranged segments are TRBV9 and TRBJ2-2; the D gene is unclear. The TCR was taken from an older man with head and neck cancer. The DNA is TGTGCCAGCAGCCCCCGGACCGCTCCCGGGGAGCTGTTTTTT. This sequence encodes CASSPRTAPGELFF.